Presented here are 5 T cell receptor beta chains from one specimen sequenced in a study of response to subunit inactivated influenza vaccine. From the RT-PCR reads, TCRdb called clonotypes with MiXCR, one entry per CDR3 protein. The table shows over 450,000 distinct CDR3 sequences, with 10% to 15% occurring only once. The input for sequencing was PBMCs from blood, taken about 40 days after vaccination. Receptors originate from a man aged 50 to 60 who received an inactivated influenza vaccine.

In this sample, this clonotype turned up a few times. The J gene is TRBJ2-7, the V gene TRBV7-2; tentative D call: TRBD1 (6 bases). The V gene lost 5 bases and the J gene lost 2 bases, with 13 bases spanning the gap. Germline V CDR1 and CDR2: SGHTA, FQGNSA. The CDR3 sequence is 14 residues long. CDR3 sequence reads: CASSPRTVTYEQYF. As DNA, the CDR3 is TGTGCCAGCAGCCCCCGGACAGTCACCTACGAGCAGTACTTC.

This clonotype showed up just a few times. In DNA, the CDR3 is TGCGCCAGCGGGGACAGGGAGAATGAAAAACTGTTTTTT. It is translated as CASGDRENEKLFF. This chain joins TRBV5-1 and TRBJ1-4, with 9 bases matching TRBD1. The V segment lost 7 bases and the J segment 5 bases; nucleotides outside the gene matches: 3. From germline, CDR1 is SGHRS and CDR2 YFSETQ. CDR3 length: 13 amino acids.

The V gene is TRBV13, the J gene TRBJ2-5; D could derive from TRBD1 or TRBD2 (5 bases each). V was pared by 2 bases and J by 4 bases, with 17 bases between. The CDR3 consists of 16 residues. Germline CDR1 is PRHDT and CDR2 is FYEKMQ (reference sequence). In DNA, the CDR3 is TGTGCCAGCAGCTTATCCCCACCAGGGACGGCAGAGACCCAGTACTTC. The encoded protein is CASSLSPPGTAETQYF.

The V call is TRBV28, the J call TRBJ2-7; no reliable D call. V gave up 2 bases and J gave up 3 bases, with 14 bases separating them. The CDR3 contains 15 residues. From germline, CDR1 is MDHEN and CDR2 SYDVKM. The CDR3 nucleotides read TGTGCCAGCAGTTTAAGTAGGCACACTATCTACGAGCAGTACTTC. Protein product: CASSLSRHTIYEQYF.

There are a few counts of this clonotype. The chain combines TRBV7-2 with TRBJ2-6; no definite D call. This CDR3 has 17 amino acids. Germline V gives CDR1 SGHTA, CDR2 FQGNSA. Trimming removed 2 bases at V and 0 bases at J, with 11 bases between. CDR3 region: CASSLRQAYSGANVLTF. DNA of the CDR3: TGTGCCAGCAGCTTACGGCAGGCCTACTCTGGGGCCAACGTCCTGACTTTC.